This T cell receptor (beta chain) was found in a study of identical twins. This CDR3 has 16 amino acids. Trimming removed 0 bases from V and 2 bases from J, with 14 bases in between. CDR1 is DFQATT, CDR2 SNEGSKA, per germline (reference sequence). TCRdb re-called the 5' RACE reads through MiXCR, storing one row per CDR3 protein. The sample holds just under 650,000 distinct CDR3 sequences, just over 7% seen once. This sample also appeared in a second study, on yellow fever vaccine responses in identical twins.

The sample was PBMCs. V usage is TRBV20-1 and J usage is TRBJ1-5; D perhaps matches TRBD1 (6 bases). This clonotype was obtained from a woman aged 18-29 years in good health. DNA of the CDR3: TGCAGTGCTAGAGAGCAGCAGGGGTCGCGCAATCAGCCCCAGCATTTT. It is translated as CSAREQQGSRNQPQHF.